This T cell receptor beta chain was found in a study of T cells in Graves' hyperthyroidism and ophthalmopathy. Study-level results: A model of 13 V-J features distinguished ophthalmopathy from stable hyperthyroidism.

In its sample, this clonotype was seen many times. Its target is unknown. Newly diagnosed hyperthyroidism patients aged 18 to 65 years had disease lasting under 2 months. The study excluded patients with uncontrolled infection, other autoimmune disease, pregnancy or lactation. Clinical symptoms, serum thyroxine and TRAb, thyroid ultrasound and orbital computed tomography were used for the diagnoses. V lost 5 bases to trimming and J lost 4 bases; unmatched junction nucleotides: 11. The V gene's germline CDR1 is MDHEN and CDR2 SYDVKM. The CDR3 runs 17 residues. The TCR beta CDR3 regions underwent amplification using RNA transcripts as the source. HTBI primers drove first-round RT-PCR of the TCR CDR3. TCRdb fed the multiplex PCR reads into MiXCR, producing one record per CDR3 protein. The sample has a few hundred thousand distinct CDR3 sequences; 15% are singletons.

The gene calls are TRBV28 and TRBJ2-1, with 10 bases identical to TRBD2. Sequencing was done on a sample of blood. This clonotype was obtained from a woman aged 25-40 years with Graves' hyperthyroidism. Here the CDR3 reads CASSGGSRTSGYNEQFF. CDR3 DNA sequence: TGTGCCAGCAGTGGGGGCTCGAGGACTAGCGGTTACAATGAGCAGTTCTTC.